These 21 T cell receptor beta chains were all obtained from the same sample, sequenced in a study of blood T cell repertoires in COVID-19. Sequencing used immunoSEQ multiplex PCR; TCRdb keeps in-frame clones, though not all of them. The sample shows 270,000 or so clones, 85% to 90% of them seen only once. Material: peripheral blood. All receptors derive from a middle-aged woman who had recovered from COVID-19.

The CDR3 DNA reads TGTGCCAGCAGTTACGGGAGGGAAGGTTCTGAAGCTTTCTTT. Amino acids: CASSYGREGSEAFF. V gene TRBV6-5 combines with J gene TRBJ1-1; D remains unclear. Trimming took 2 bases from V and 6 from J, leaving 13 bases between them. The CDR3 has 14 amino acids. Germline assignment: CDR1 MNHEY and CDR2 SVGAGI.

The J gene is TRBJ2-5, the V gene TRBV5-1; possibly TRBD1 for D (5 bases). Trimming removed 0 bases at V and 5 bases at J, with 8 bases between. The CDR3 has 13 amino acids. CDR1 SGHRS and CDR2 YFSETQ come from the germline V gene. The CDR3 reads CASSLGGDETQYF. CDR3 sequence (DNA): TGCGCCAGCAGCTTGGGGGGCGACGAGACCCAGTACTTC.

The CDR3 protein is CASRFGTSRGGHNEQFF. In DNA, the CDR3 is TGTGCCAGCAGATTCGGGACTAGCCGGGGTGGTCACAATGAGCAGTTCTTC. The chain has TRBV7-9 and TRBJ2-1; 9 nucleotides agree with TRBD2. This CDR3 has 17 amino acids. The V gene's germline CDR1 is SEHNR and CDR2 FQNEAQ (reference sequence). V was clipped by 6 bases and J by 5 bases; unmatched bases: 14. The full variable domain, completed using reference TRBV7-9 and TRBJ2-1, is DTGVSQNPRHKITKRGQNVTFRCDPISEHNRLYWYRQTLGQGPEFLTYFQNEAQLEKSRLLSDRFSAERPKGSFSTLEIQRTEQGDSAMYLCASRFGTSRGGHNEQFFGPGTRLTVL.

The chain joins TRBV4-1 to TRBJ2-6, with 9 positions matching TRBD1. Germline V gene data show CDR1 as MGHRA and CDR2 as YSYEKL. V was clipped by 3 bases and J by 2 bases; unmatched bases: 8. This CDR3 region has 18 residues. The CDR3 DNA reads TGCGCCAGCAGCCATCCCCGGGACAGGGACGCTGGGGCCAACGTCCTGACTTTC. This sequence encodes CASSHPRDRDAGANVLTF.

The chain recombines TRBV28 with TRBJ1-6; 7 bases map to TRBD1. CDR3 size: 15 residues. V shed 6 bases and J 10 bases; nucleotides not matched to a gene: 12. The germline gives CDR1 MDHEN, CDR2 SYDVKM. Written as DNA, the CDR3 is TGTGCCAGCAGCCGTTCGCGACAGGGTCGGTCACCCCTCCACTTT. Translation gives CASSRSRQGRSPLHF.

The chain has TRBV4-1 and TRBJ2-1; the match to TRBD1 covers 10 bases. V lost 0 bases and J lost 8; bases outside the gene matches: 4. This CDR3 has 15 amino acids. CDR1 is MGHRA and CDR2 is YSYEKL in the germline V gene. Here the CDR3 reads CASSQDSGTGDEQFF. The CDR3 bases are TGCGCCAGCAGCCAAGATTCGGGGACAGGGGATGAGCAGTTCTTC.

The chain joins TRBV10-3 to TRBJ1-5; D is unresolved. The CDR3 has 15 amino acids. Germline CDR1 is ENHRY and CDR2 is SYGVKD. Trimming removed 4 bases at V and 3 bases at J, with 13 bases between. CDR3 region: CAISVGAGINQPQHF. The CDR3 coding sequence is TGTGCCATCAGTGTTGGCGCGGGAATCAATCAGCCCCAGCATTTT.

This chain connects TRBV7-2 to TRBJ2-1, with 10 positions matching TRBD2. V was pared by 5 bases and J by 9 bases, with 10 bases of the junction left unmatched. The CDR3 extends over 15 amino acids. The V gene's germline CDR1 is SGHTA and CDR2 FQGNSA. CDR3: CASSQSSGSLSEQFF. CDR3 bases: TGTGCCAGCAGCCAGTCTAGCGGGAGTCTAAGTGAGCAGTTCTTC.

V usage is TRBV5-1 and J usage is TRBJ2-1, with 7 bases fitting TRBD2. The V segment lost 0 bases and the J segment 5 bases; nucleotides outside the gene matches: 5. The CDR3 runs 15 residues. Per germline, CDR1 SGHRS and CDR2 YFSETQ. The DNA for the CDR3 is TGCGCCAGCAGCTTGGGGGGCGGGAGCGACAATGAGCAGTTCTTC. Its protein is CASSLGGGSDNEQFF.

The chain uses TRBV3-1 (or the pseudogene TRBV3-2) and TRBJ2-2; 13 nucleotides agree with TRBD2. The germline CDR1 and CDR2 sequences are LGHDT and YNNKEL (reference sequence). After removal of 4 bases from V and 0 bases from J, the junction contained 11 bases not matched to a gene. CDR3 length equals 20 residues. CDR3 loop: CASSPLLGLAGRANTGELFF. CDR3 bases: TGTGCCAGCAGCCCGTTATTGGGACTAGCGGGACGAGCGAACACCGGGGAGCTGTTTTTT.

The chain employs TRBV2 and TRBJ2-4; tentative D call: TRBD2 (6 bases). V lost 0 bases and J lost 11, with 20 bases in between. CDR3 size: 16 residues. Germline loops: CDR1 SNHLY, CDR2 FYNNEI. The CDR3 DNA sequence: TGTGCCAGCAGTGAAGCCGTTGTGGAGTGGGGGGATGTTCAGTACTTC. Its protein product is CASSEAVVEWGDVQYF.

The rearrangement uses TRBV29-1 and TRBJ1-2; D is undetermined. The germline gives CDR1 SQVTM, CDR2 ANQGSEA. CDR3 length: 11 residues. V dropped 4 bases and J dropped 1 base, with 4 bases sitting between them. The CDR3 nucleotides are TGCAGCGTTGCCAGTAACTATGGCTACACCTTC. It codes for CSVASNYGYTF.

This chain uses TRBV28 with TRBJ1-5; D remains unclear. Germline loops: CDR1 MDHEN, CDR2 SYDVKM. The CDR3 covers 13 residues. V was clipped by 3 bases and J by 8 bases, with 11 bases between them. DNA for the CDR3: TGTGCCAGCAGTTTTTCAACTGCGAAGCCCCAGCATTTT. Its protein product is CASSFSTAKPQHF.

Only one count was recorded for this clone. The chain employs TRBV29-1 and TRBJ1-2; tentatively, D is TRBD1 (5 bases). Germline lookup yields CDR1 SQVTM and CDR2 ANQGSEA. The CDR3 consists of 14 residues. The germline V and J ends were trimmed by 8 bases and 0 bases, with 16 bases remaining between them. CDR3 protein: CSPGTGGANYGYTF. CDR3 DNA sequence: TGCAGCCCCGGGACGGGGGGGGCTAACTATGGCTACACCTTC.

In this sample, this clone turned up once. The chain has TRBV5-5 and TRBJ1-6, with D unclear. The CDR3 is made up of 15 amino acids. From germline, CDR1 is SGHKS and CDR2 YYEKEE (reference sequence). Trimming shortened V by 0 bases and J by 7 bases, and 11 bases separated the two germline ends. CDR3 in DNA: TGTGCCAGCAGCTTGGAGTGGTGGCGGAATTCACCCCTCCACTTT. Protein product: CASSLEWWRNSPLHF.

The CDR3 is CASSDSKVRLAIISEQFF. CDR3 DNA sequence: TGTGCCAGCAGTGACTCGAAGGTGAGACTAGCCATCATCAGTGAGCAGTTCTTC. The chain combines TRBV6-4 with TRBJ2-1; 7 bases align to TRBD2. Germline V gene data show CDR1 as MRHNA and CDR2 as SNTAGT. The V and J ends lost 0 bases and 9 bases, in that order; junction bases with no gene match: 17. The CDR3 is 18 residues long.

The J gene is TRBJ2-7, the V gene TRBV6-2 or TRBV6-3; D possibly corresponds to TRBD2 (5 bases). Trimming pared 2 bases from V and 6 bases from J, leaving 14 bases between. CDR3 size: 14 residues. Germline V CDR1 and CDR2: MNHEY, SVGEGT. As DNA, the CDR3 is TGTGCCAGCAGTTACCCTAGCCCGCCTGTCGAGCAGTACTTC. It yields the protein CASSYPSPPVEQYF.

The J gene is TRBJ1-6, the V gene TRBV11-2; 9 nucleotides line up with TRBD1. V lost 6 bases, J lost 9 bases, and 6 bases stayed unmatched. This CDR3 comprises 14 residues. Germline V gene lookup returns CDR1 SGHAT and CDR2 FQNNGV. The CDR3 is CASRQQGAASPLHF. The CDR3 DNA is TGTGCCAGCAGACAACAGGGGGCGGCTTCACCCCTCCACTTT. The variable domain in full, with the rest retrieved from reference TRBV11-2 and TRBJ1-6, is EAGVAQSPRYKIIEKRQSVAFWCNPISGHATLYWYQQILGQGPKLLIQFQNNGVVDDSQLPKDRFSAERLKGVDSTLKIQPAKLEDSAVYLCASRQQGAASPLHFGNGTRLTVT.

This clone was picked up a small number of times. This chain joins TRBV5-6 and TRBJ1-2; the D is unclear. The CDR3 consists of 13 residues. Between the trimmed V and J ends, which lost 5 bases and 1 base, there was a span of 9 bases. Germline CDR1 SGHDT, CDR2 YYEEEE. CDR3 residues: CASSEDINYGYTF. DNA for the CDR3: TGTGCCAGCAGTGAAGACATTAACTATGGCTACACCTTC.

The chain is built from TRBV27 and TRBJ1-5; D perhaps matches TRBD1 (5 bases). V lost 5 bases, J lost 0 bases, and 14 bases lay in between. The CDR3 is 16 residues long. Germline CDR1 is MNHEY and CDR2 is SMNVEV (reference sequence). The CDR3 coding sequence is TGTGCCAGCAGTCCTCAGGGTGGGATTAGCAATCAGCCCCAGCATTTT. This codes for CASSPQGGISNQPQHF.

Worth noting for this clone: An end of the junction differs from the germline gene, which may be a read error. Other DNA sequences in this sample translate to the same CDR3. CDR3 DNA: TGCGCCATATGCTATAGCACAGATACGCAGTATTTT. Amino acid sequence: CAICYSTDTQYF. The gene calls are TRBV12-3 or TRBV12-4 and TRBJ2-3; D gene uncertain. This CDR3 is 12 amino acids long.